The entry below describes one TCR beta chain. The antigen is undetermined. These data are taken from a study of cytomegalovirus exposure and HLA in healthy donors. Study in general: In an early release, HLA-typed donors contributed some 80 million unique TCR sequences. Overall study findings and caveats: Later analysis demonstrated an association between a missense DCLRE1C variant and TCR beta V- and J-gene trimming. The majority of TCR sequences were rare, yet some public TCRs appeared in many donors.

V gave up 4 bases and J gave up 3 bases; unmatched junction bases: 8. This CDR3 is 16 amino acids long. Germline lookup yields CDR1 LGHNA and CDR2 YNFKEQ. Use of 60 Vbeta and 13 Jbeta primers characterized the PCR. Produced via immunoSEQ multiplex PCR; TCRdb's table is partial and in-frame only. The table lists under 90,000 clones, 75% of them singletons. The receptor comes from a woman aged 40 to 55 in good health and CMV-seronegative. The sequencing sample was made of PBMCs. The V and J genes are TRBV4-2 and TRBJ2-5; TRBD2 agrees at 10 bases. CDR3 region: CASSLKPGLAEETQYF. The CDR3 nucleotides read TGTGCCAGCAGCCTTAAGCCCGGACTAGCGGAAGAGACCCAGTACTTC.